This TCR beta chain is from a study of cytomegalovirus exposure and HLA in healthy donors. Vbeta (60) and Jbeta (13) primers were used in the PCR. Clones were sequenced by immunoSEQ multiplex PCR, and TCRdb holds only the in-frame ones, with some missing. The sample contains 95,000 to 150,000 clones, over 65% of which appear only once. The CDR3 runs to 15 residues. The J segment lost 5 bases and the V segment lost 0 bases, leaving 3 bases of the junction unmatched. Looked up from germline, CDR1 is MNHEY and CDR2 is SVGAGI. The V gene is TRBV6-5, the J gene TRBJ2-5; 10 bases match TRBD1. Sequencing was performed on PBMCs. The origin of this receptor is a woman between 40 and 55 years old in good health and CMV-seropositive. This CDR3 reads CASSYSGQGWETQYF. The DNA for the CDR3 is TGTGCCAGCAGTTACTCGGGACAGGGGTGGGAGACCCAGTACTTC.